This TCR beta chain originates from a study of brain metastases from non-small cell lung cancer. Notes on this clone: The antigen is not known.

The V gene's germline CDR1 is MDHEN and CDR2 SYDVKM. The CDR3 has 13 amino acids. With 3 bases removed from V and 3 bases from J, the gap between germline ends came to 8 bases. The protocol was immunoSEQ multiplex PCR, while the TCRdb copy is restricted to in-frame clones and leaves out a portion. Of about 2,500 clones in the sample, approximately 80% are singletons; the top ten hold 35% to 50%. Overall study results and limits: T-cell clones appeared expanded in 60% to 75% of brain metastases relative to matched primary tumors. Brain metastases shared most TCR repertoire with primaries, with sparse T cells. Fewer infiltrating T cells were found in brain metastases than primaries.

J is TRBJ2-5 and V is TRBV28; tentative D call: TRBD1 (5 bases). Sequenced material: tissue from a brain metastasis. This TCR was sampled from a donor older than 35 with non-small cell lung cancer. The CDR3 region has the DNA TGTGCCAGCAGTTTGGGCAGGGAAGAGACCCAGTACTTC. Amino acids: CASSLGREETQYF.